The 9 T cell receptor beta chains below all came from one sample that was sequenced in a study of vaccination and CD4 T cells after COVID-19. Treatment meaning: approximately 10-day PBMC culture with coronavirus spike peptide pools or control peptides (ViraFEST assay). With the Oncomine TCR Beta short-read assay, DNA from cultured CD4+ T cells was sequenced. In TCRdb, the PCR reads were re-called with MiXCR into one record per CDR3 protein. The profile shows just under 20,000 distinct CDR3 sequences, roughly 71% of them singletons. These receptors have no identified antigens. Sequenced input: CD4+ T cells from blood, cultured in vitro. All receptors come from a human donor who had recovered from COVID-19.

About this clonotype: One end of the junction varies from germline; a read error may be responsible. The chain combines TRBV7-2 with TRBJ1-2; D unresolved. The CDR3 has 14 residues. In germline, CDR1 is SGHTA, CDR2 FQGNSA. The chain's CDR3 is CASSRPKLNYGCTF. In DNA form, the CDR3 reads TGTGCCAGCAGCCGCCCCAAGTTGAATTATGGCTGCACCTTC.

DNA for the CDR3: TGTGCCAGCAGTTTGAGGTCCTACGAGCAGTACTTC. Residues: CASSLRSYEQYF. This sequence joins TRBV28 and TRBJ2-7; D is unclear. Germline CDR1 MDHEN, CDR2 SYDVKM. CDR3 length: 12 residues. Trimming pared 3 bases from V and 1 base from J, leaving 4 bases between.

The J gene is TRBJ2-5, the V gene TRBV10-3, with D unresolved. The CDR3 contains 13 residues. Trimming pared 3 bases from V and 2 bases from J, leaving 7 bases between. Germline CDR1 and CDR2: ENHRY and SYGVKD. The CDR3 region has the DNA TGTGCCATCAGTGACACAAAGCAAGAGACCCAGTACTTC. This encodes CAISDTKQETQYF.

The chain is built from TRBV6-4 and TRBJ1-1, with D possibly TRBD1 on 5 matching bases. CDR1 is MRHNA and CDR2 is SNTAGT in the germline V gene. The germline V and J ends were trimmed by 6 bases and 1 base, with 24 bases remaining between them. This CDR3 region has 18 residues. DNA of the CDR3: TGTGCCAGCAGCAGGGACCTATTGGCCCAACCTTCGAACACTGAAGCTTTCTTT. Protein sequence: CASSRDLLAQPSNTEAFF.

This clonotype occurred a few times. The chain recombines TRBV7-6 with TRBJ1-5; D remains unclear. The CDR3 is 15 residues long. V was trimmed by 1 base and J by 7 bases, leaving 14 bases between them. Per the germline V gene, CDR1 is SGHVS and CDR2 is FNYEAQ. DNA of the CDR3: TGTGCCAGCAGCTTAGGTGGTGGGGTGGGGCAGCCCCAGCATTTT. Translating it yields CASSLGGGVGQPQHF.

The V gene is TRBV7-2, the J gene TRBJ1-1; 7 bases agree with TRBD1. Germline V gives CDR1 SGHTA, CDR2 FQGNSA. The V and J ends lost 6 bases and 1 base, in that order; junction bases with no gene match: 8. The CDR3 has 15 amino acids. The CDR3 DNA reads TGTGCCAGCAGGTTCGACCGACAGGGGAACACTGAAGCTTTCTTT. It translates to CASRFDRQGNTEAFF.

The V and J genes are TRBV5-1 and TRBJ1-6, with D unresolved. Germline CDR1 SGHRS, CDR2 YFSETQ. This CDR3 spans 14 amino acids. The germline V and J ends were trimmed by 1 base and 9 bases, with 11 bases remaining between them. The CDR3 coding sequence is TGCGCCAGCAGCTTGCAGTCGGCCGGTTCACCCCTCCACTTT. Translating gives CASSLQSAGSPLHF. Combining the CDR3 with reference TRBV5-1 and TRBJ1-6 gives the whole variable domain KAGVTQTPRYLIKTRGQQVTLSCSPISGHRSVSWYQQTPGQGLQFLFEYFSETQRNKGNFPGRFSGRQFSNSRSEMNVSTLELGDSALYLCASSLQSAGSPLHFGNGTRLTVT.

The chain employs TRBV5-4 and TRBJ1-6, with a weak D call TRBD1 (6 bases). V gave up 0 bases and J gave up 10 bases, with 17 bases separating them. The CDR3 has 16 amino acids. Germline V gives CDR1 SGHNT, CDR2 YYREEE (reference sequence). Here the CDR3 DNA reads TGTGCCAGCAGCTTGGTAGGCAGGGGCCCGTCATCACCCCTCCACTTT. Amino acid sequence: CASSLVGRGPSSPLHF.

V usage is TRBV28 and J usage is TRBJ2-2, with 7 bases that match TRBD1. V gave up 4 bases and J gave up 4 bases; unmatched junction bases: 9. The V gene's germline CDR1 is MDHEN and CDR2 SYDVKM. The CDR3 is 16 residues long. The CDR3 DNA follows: TGTGCCAGCAGTTCCCAAGGGGGCGCGGGCACCGGGGAGCTGTTTTTT. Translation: CASSSQGGAGTGELFF.